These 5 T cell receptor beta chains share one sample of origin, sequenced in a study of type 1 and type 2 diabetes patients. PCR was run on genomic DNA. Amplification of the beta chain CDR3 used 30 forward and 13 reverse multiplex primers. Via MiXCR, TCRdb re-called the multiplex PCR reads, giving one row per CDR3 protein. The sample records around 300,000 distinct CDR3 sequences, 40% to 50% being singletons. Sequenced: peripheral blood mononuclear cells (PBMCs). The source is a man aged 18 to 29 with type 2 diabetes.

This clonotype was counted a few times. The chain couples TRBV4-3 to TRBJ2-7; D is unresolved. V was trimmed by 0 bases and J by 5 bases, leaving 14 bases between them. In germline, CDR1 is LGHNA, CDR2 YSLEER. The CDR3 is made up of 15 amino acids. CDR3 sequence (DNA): TGCGCCAGCAGCCAAGATGACATAACGGGTAACGAGCAGTACTTC. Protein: CASSQDDITGNEQYF.

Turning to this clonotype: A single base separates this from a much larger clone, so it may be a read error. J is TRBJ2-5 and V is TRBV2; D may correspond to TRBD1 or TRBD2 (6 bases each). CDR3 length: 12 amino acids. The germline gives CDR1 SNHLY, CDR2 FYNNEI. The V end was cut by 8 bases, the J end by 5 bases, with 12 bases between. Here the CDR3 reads CASGQGGETQYF. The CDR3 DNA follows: TGTGCCAGCGGGCAAGGGGGGGAGACCCAGTACTTC.

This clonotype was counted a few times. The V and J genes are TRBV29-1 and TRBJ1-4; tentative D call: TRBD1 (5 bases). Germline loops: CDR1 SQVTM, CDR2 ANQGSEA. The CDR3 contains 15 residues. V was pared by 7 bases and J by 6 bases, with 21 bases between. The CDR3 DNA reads TGCAGCGCGCGACTAAGGGGATTAGTTGATGAAAAACTGTTTTTT. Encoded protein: CSARLRGLVDEKLFF.

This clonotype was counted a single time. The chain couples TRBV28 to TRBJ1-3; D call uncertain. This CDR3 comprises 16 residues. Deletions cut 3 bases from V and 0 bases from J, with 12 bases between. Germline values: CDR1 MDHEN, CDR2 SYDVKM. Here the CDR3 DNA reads TGTGCCAGCAGTTTCCTCAGGCCGAGCTCTGGAAACACCATATATTTT. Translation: CASSFLRPSSGNTIYF.

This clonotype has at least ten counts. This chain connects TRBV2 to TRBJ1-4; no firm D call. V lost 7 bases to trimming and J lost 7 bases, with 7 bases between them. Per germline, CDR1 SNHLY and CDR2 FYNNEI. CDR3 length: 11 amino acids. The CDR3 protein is CASNPAEKLFF. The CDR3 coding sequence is TGTGCCAGCAATCCGGCTGAAAAACTGTTTTTT.